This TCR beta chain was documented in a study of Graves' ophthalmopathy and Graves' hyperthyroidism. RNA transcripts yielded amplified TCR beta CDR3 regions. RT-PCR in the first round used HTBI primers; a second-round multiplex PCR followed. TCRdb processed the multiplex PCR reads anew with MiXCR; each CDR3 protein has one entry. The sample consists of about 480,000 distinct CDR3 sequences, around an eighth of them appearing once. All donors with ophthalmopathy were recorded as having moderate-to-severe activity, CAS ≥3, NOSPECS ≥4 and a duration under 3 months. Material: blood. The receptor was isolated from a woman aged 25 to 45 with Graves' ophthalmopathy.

The CDR3 bases are TGTGCCTGGAGGCCCAAAGGGGACAGGCGCGAGCAGTACTTC. This translates into CAWRPKGDRREQYF. This chain connects TRBV30 to TRBJ2-7; TRBD1 matches 8 bases. Germline assignment: CDR1 GTSNPN and CDR2 SVGIG (reference sequence). V gave up 3 bases and J gave up 6 bases; unmatched junction bases: 10. The CDR3 consists of 14 residues.